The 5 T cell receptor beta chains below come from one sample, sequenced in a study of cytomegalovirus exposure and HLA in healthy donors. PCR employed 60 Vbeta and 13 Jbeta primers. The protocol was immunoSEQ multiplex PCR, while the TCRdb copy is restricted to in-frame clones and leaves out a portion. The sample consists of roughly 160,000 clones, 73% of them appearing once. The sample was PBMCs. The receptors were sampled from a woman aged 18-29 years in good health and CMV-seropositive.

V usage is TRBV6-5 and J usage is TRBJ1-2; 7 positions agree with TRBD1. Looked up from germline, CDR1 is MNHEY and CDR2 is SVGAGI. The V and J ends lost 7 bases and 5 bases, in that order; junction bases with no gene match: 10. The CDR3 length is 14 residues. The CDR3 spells CASTSDRAGYGYTF. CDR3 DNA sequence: TGTGCCAGCACCTCAGACAGGGCAGGGTATGGCTACACCTTC.

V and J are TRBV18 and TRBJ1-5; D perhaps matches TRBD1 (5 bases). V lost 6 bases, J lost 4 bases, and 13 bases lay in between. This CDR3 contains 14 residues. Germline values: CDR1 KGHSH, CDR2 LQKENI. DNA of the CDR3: TGTGCCAGCTCCCCGCCGACAGATAATCAGCCCCAGCATTTT. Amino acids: CASSPPTDNQPQHF.

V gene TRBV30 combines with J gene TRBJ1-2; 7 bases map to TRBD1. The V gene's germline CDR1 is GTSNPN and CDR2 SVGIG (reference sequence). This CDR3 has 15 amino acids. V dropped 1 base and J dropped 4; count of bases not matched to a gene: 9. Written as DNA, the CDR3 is TGTGCCTGGAGTGCAGGGGGAACAGCCATCTATGGCTACACCTTC. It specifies CAWSAGGTAIYGYTF.

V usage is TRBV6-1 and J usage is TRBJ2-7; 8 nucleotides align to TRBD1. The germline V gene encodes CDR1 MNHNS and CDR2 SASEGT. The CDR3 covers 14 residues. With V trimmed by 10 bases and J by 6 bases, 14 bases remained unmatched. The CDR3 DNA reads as TGTGCCACATTGGATCCGGGACAGGTTCTCGAGCAGTACTTC. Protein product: CATLDPGQVLEQYF.

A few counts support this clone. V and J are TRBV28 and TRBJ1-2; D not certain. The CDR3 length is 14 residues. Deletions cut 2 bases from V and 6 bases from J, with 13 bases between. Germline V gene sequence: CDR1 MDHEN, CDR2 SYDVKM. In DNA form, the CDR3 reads TGTGCCAGCAGTTTAGACACCTTTACAGATGGCTACACCTTC. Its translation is CASSLDTFTDGYTF.